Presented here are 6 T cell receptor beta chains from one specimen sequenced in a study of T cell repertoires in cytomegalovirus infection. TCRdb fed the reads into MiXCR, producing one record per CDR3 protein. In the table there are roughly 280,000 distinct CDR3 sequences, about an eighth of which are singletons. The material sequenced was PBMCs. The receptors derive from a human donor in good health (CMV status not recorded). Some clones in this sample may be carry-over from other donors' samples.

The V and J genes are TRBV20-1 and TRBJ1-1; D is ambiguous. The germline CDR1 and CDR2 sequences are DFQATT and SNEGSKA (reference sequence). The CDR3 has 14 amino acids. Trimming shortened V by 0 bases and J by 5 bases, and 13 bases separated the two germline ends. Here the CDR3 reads CSARDVTYFTEAFF. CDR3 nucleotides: TGCAGTGCTAGAGACGTGACGTACTTTACTGAAGCTTTCTTT.

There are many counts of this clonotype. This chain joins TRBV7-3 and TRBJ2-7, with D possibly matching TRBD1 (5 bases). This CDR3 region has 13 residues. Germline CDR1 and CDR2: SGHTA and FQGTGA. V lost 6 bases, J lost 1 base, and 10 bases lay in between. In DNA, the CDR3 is TGTGCCAGCAGATCAACAGGATCCTACGAGCAGTACTTC. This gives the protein CASRSTGSYEQYF.

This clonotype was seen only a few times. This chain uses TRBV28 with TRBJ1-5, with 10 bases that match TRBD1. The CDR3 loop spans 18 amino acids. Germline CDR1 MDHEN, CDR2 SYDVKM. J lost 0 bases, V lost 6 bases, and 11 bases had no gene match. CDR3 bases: TGTGCCAGCAGCATTACCGGGACAGGGGTCGGTAGCAATCAGCCCCAGCATTTT. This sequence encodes CASSITGTGVGSNQPQHF.

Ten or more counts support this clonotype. CDR3 region: CASSYKAGSNQPQHF. CDR3 coding DNA: TGTGCCAGCAGTTACAAGGCAGGGAGCAATCAGCCCCAGCATTTT. The rearrangement joins TRBV6-5 to TRBJ1-5, with a possible D match to TRBD1 (5 bases). The CDR3 runs to 15 residues. The V end was cut by 2 bases, the J end by 1 base, with 9 bases between. CDR1 and CDR2 (germline): MNHEY, SVGAGI.

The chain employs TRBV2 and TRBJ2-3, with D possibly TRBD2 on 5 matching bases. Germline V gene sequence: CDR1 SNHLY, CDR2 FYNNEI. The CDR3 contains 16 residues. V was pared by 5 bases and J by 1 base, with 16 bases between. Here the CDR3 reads CASSRSWAGGTDTQYF. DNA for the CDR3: TGTGCCAGCAGTAGAAGCTGGGCCGGGGGCACAGATACGCAGTATTTT.

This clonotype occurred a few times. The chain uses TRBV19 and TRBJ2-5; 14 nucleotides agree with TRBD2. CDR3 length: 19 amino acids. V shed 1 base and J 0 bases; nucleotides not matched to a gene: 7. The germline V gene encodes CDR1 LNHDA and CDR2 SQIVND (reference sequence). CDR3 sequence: CASSIAGLAGGLYQETQYF. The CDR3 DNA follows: TGTGCCAGTAGTATAGCCGGACTAGCGGGGGGCTTGTACCAAGAGACCCAGTACTTC. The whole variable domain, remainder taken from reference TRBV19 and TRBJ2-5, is DGGITQSPKYLFRKEGQNVTLSCEQNLNHDAMYWYRQDPGQGLRLIYYSQIVNDFQKGDIAEGYSVSREKKESFPLTVTSAQKNPTAFYLCASSIAGLAGGLYQETQYFGPGTRLLVL.